This TCR beta chain was documented in a study of blood T cell repertoires in COVID-19. About the research overall: The United States, Italy and Spain supplied acute and convalescent COVID-19 samples.

The germline V gene has CDR1 SQVTM and CDR2 ANQGSEA. CDR3 length: 13 residues. V shed 5 bases and J shed 1 base, with 9 bases lying between them. TCRdb keeps only in-frame clones here, not all; method: immunoSEQ multiplex PCR. The sample lists 150,000 or so clones; roughly 86% were seen once. The gene calls are TRBV29-1 and TRBJ1-5; D uncertain. Sequencing was carried out using peripheral blood. This clonotype originated in a human donor with acute or convalescent COVID-19. The donor label of this sample is uncertain. The CDR3 coding sequence is TGCAGCGTTCTCGAGGGAAGCAATCAGCCCCAGCATTTT. Amino acid sequence: CSVLEGSNQPQHF. Full variable domain (rest looked up from reference TRBV29-1 and TRBJ1-5): SAVISQKPSRDICQRGTSLTIQCQVDSQVTMMFWYRQQPGQSLTLIATANQGSEATYESGFVIDKFPISRPNLTFSTLTVSNMSPEDSSIYLCSVLEGSNQPQHFGDGTRLSIL.